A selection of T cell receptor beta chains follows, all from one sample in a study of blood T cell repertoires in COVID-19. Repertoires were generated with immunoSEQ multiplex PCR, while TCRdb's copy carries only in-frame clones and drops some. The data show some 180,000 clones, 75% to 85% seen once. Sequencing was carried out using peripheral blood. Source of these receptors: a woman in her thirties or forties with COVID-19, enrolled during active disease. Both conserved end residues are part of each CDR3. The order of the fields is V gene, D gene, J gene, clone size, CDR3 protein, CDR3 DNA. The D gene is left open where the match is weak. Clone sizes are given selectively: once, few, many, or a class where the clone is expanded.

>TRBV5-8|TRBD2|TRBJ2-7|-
CASSLERGTYEQYF
TGTGCCAGCAGCTTAGAGCGGGGGACCTACGAGCAGTACTTC
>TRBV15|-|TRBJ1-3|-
CATSRPEGENTIYF
TGTGCCACCAGCAGACCAGAGGGGGAAAACACCATATATTTT
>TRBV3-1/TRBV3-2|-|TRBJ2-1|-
CASSQGLASVYNEQFF
TGTGCCAGCAGCCAAGGTTTAGCTTCAGTATACAATGAGCAGTTCTTC
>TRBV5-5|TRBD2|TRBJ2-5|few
CASGEGRSEETQYF
TGTGCCAGCGGGGAGGGGCGATCAGAAGAGACCCAGTACTTC
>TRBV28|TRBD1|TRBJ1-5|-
CASSLAGTGGGYSNQPQHF
TGTGCCAGCAGTTTAGCCGGGACAGGGGGGGGTTATAGCAATCAGCCCCAGCATTTT
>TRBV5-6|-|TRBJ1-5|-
CASSRDGSSNQPQHF
TGTGCCAGCAGCCGCGATGGGAGTAGCAATCAGCCCCAGCATTTT
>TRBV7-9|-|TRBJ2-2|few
CASSGGGEGPTVVAGELFF
TGTGCCAGCAGCGGGGGGGGCGAGGGCCCCACCGTTGTCGCCGGGGAGCTGTTTTTT
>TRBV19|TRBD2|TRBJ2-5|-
CASNPTGGRETQYF
TGTGCCAGTAATCCGACGGGGGGGAGAGAGACCCAGTACTTC
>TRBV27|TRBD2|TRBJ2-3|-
CASSPTGLAGGYTDTQYF
TGTGCCAGCAGTCCAACTGGACTAGCGGGAGGGTACACAGATACGCAGTATTTT
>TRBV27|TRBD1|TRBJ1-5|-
CASLRQGVGGNQPQHF
TGTGCCAGCCTTCGACAGGGGGTTGGGGGCAATCAGCCCCAGCATTTT
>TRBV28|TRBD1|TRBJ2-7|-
CASSSLQQGPTYEQYF
TGTGCCAGCAGTTCCCTCCAACAGGGGCCTACCTACGAGCAGTACTTC
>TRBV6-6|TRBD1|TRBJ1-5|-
CASSSSTGGFNQPQHF
TGTGCCAGCAGTTCCTCGACAGGGGGCTTCAATCAGCCCCAGCATTTT
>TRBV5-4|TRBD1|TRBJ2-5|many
CASSAKRQGKETQYF
TGTGCCAGCAGCGCCAAAAGACAGGGGAAGGAGACCCAGTACTTC
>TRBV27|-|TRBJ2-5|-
CASSFQQEGTQYF
TGTGCCAGCAGTTTTCAACAGGAAGGGACCCAGTACTTC
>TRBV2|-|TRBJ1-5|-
CASSEDRGNQPQHF
TGTGCCAGCAGTGAGGACAGAGGCAATCAGCCCCAGCATTTT
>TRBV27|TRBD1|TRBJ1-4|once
CASSFGQGANEKLFF
TGTGCCAGCAGTTTTGGACAGGGCGCTAATGAAAAACTGTTTTTT
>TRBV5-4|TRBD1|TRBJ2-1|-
CASSLEDRSLEQFF
TGTGCCAGCAGCTTGGAGGACAGGTCTCTCGAGCAGTTCTTC
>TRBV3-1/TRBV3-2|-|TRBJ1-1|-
CASSLADRVYMNTEAFF
TGTGCCAGCAGCCTAGCGGACCGAGTGTACATGAACACTGAAGCTTTCTTT
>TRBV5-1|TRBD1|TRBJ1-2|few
CASSLAGQVYGYTF
TGCGCCAGCAGCTTGGCGGGACAGGTATATGGCTACACCTTC
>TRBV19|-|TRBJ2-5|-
CASSEQGARQETQYF
TGTGCCAGTAGTGAACAGGGCGCCAGGCAAGAGACCCAGTACTTC
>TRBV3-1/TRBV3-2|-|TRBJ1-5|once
CASSRGGRQPQHF
TGTGCCAGCAGCCGGGGGGGAAGGCAGCCCCAGCATTTT
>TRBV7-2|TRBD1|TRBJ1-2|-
CASSPTTGWLTGYTF
TGTGCCAGCAGCCCGACGACAGGGTGGCTGACTGGCTACACCTTC
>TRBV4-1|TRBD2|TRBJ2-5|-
CASSSQRGRLETQYF
TGCGCCAGCAGCTCCCAGCGGGGGCGCTTAGAGACCCAGTACTTC
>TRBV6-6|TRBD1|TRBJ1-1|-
CASSREGANTEAFF
TGTGCCAGCAGTAGAGAGGGGGCAAACACTGAAGCTTTCTTT
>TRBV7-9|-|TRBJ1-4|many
CASSSGNGNEKLFF
TGTGCCAGCAGCTCAGGGAATGGTAATGAAAAACTGTTTTTT
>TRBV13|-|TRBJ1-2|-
CASSLLRGSGYTF
TGTGCCAGCAGCTTATTACGCGGAAGTGGCTACACCTTC
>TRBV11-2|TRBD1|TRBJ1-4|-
CASSFGTGGEKLFF
TGTGCCAGCAGCTTTGGGACAGGGGGCGAAAAACTGTTTTTT
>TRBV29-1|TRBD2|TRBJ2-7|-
CSVLKLAGVRYEQYF
TGCAGCGTTCTGAAACTAGCGGGAGTGAGATACGAGCAGTACTTC
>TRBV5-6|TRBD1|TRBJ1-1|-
CASSSLATGYSEAFF
TGTGCCAGCAGCTCCCTCGCGACAGGGTATTCTGAAGCTTTCTTT
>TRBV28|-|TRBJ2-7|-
CASSSTADEQYF
TGTGCCAGCAGTTCTACAGCGGACGAGCAGTACTTC
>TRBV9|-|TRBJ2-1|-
CASSPQGLTYNEQFF
TGTGCCAGCAGCCCACAAGGACTAACCTACAATGAGCAGTTCTTC
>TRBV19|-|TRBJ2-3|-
CASSPLAGYTDTQYF
TGTGCCAGTAGTCCCCTGGCGGGCTACACAGATACGCAGTATTTT
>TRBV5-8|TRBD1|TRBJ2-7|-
CASSIKGGESYEQYF
TGTGCCAGCAGCATAAAAGGGGGCGAATCCTACGAGCAGTACTTC
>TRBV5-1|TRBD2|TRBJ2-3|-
CASSWGLAGVTDTQYF
TGCGCCAGCAGCTGGGGACTAGCGGGGGTCACAGATACGCAGTATTTT
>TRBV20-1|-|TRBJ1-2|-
CSTRRAGGYTF
TGCAGTACTCGGCGGGCGGGCGGCTACACCTTC
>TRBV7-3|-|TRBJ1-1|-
CASSDGAAGDTEAFF
TGTGCCAGCAGCGACGGCGCGGCGGGGGACACTGAAGCTTTCTTT
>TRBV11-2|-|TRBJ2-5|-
CASSPPWGWGRGETQYF
TGTGCCAGCAGCCCCCCGTGGGGGTGGGGGAGGGGGGAGACCCAGTACTTC
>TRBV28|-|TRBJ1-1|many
CASSLIGDTEAFF
TGTGCCAGCAGTTTAATCGGGGACACTGAAGCTTTCTTT
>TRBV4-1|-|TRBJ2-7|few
CASSLTGVAAYEQYF
TGCGCCAGCAGCCTGACGGGGGTAGCGGCCTACGAGCAGTACTTC
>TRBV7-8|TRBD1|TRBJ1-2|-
CASSPLDRDYGYTF
TGTGCCAGCAGCCCACTAGACAGGGACTATGGCTACACCTTC
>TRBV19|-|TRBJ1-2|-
CASSAGSGGYTF
TGTGCCAGTAGCGCAGGGTCTGGCGGCTACACCTTC
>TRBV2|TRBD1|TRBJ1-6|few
CARRGTGDSRYNSPLHF
TGTGCGAGGAGGGGGACAGGGGATAGCCGGTATAATTCACCCCTCCACTTT
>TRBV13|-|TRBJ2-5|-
CASSLQHRGETQYF
TGTGCCAGCAGCTTACAGCATAGGGGGGAGACCCAGTACTTC
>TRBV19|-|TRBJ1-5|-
CASKKTVQGPQHF
TGTGCCAGTAAGAAGACAGTTCAAGGGCCCCAGCATTTT
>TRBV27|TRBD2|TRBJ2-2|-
CASSFDLWSSGRARNTGELFF
TGTGCCAGCAGTTTCGATTTGTGGAGTAGCGGGAGGGCAAGAAACACCGGGGAGCTGTTTTTT
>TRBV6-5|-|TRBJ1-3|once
CASSYARQGNTIYF
TGTGCCAGCAGTTACGCACGACAGGGAAACACCATATATTTT
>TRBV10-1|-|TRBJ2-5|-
CASSGRPEAGEQETQYF
TGCGCCAGCAGTGGACGGCCGGAGGCCGGGGAACAAGAGACCCAGTACTTC
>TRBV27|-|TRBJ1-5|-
CASSFSVAQPQHF
TGTGCCAGCAGTTTCAGCGTGGCACAGCCCCAGCATTTT
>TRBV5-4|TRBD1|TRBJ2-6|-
CASSSPQGQGVSGANVLTF
TGTGCCAGCAGCTCGCCCCAAGGACAGGGGGTTTCAGGGGCCAACGTCCTGACTTTC
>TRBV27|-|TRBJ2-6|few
CASRPAGSGANVLTF
TGTGCCAGCAGACCGGCGGGTTCTGGGGCCAACGTCCTGACTTTC
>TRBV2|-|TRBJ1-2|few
CASSAPGALYGYTF
TGTGCCAGCAGTGCGCCAGGGGCCCTCTATGGCTACACCTTC
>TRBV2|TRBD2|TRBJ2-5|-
CASSEGTSGQETQYF
TGTGCCAGCAGTGAAGGGACTAGCGGACAAGAGACCCAGTACTTC